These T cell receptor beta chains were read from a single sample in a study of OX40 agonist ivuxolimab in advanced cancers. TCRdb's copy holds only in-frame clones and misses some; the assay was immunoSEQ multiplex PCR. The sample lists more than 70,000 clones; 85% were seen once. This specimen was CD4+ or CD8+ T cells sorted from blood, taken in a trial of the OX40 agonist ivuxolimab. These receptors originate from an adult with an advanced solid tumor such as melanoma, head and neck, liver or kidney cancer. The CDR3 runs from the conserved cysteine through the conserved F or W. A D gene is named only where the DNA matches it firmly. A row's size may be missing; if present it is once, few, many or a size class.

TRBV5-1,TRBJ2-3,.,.,CASSLTRSSWDTQYF,TGCGCCAGCAGCTTAACTCGAAGCAGTTGGGATACGCAGTATTTT
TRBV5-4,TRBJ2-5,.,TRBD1,CASRAGTAIETQYF,TGTGCCAGCAGAGCAGGGACAGCTATAGAGACCCAGTACTTC
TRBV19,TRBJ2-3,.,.,CASTYSSTDTQYF,TGTGCCAGTACTTACAGTAGCACAGATACGCAGTATTTT
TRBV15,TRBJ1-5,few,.,CATGGRNSNQPQHF,TGTGCCACCGGTGGCAGAAATAGCAATCAGCCCCAGCATTTT
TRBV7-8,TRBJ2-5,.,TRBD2,CASSLARVGLAGGRVQETQYF,TGTGCCAGCAGCTTAGCCAGGGTGGGACTAGCGGGAGGCCGCGTCCAAGAGACCCAGTACTTC
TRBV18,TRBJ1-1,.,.,CASSPQKNTEAFF,TGTGCCAGCTCACCACAGAAAAACACTGAAGCTTTCTTT
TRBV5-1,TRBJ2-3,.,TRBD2,CASSLGLAGGPVTDTQYF,TGCGCCAGCAGCTTGGGGCTAGCGGGAGGGCCTGTGACAGATACGCAGTATTTT
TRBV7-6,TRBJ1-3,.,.,CASSLGAIQGGQNTIYF,TGTGCCAGCAGCTTGGGGGCTATACAGGGTGGCCAGAACACCATATATTTT
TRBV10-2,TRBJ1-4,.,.,CASSSGLYEKLFF,TGCGCCAGCAGCTCGGGGCTTTATGAAAAACTGTTTTTT
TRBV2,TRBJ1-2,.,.,CASIPLPGGLTNYGYTF,TGTGCCAGCATTCCGCTTCCGGGGGGCCTGACTAACTATGGCTACACCTTC
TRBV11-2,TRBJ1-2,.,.,CASSLRGHGYTF,TGTGCCAGCAGCTTAAGGGGCCATGGCTACACCTTC